The 8 T cell receptor beta chains given below trace back to one sample, sequenced in a study of blood T cell repertoires in COVID-19. Sequencing was performed with immunoSEQ multiplex PCR; in TCRdb, only in-frame clones are kept and a portion is missing. This sample carries about 350,000 clones, approximately 89% of them seen once, and the ten largest clones take over 3.5%. The sample was peripheral blood. The source of these receptors is a woman aged 55 to 70 with COVID-19, enrolled during active disease.

The chain uses TRBV2 and TRBJ1-5; 7 nucleotides line up with TRBD1. V gave up 2 bases and J gave up 4 bases; unmatched junction bases: 2. The CDR3 is 14 residues long. The germline gives CDR1 SNHLY, CDR2 FYNNEI. The CDR3 loop is CASSEQGQNQPQHF. CDR3 sequence (DNA): TGTGCCAGCAGTGAACAGGGACAGAATCAGCCCCAGCATTTT. The variable domain in full, completed from reference TRBV2 and TRBJ1-5, reads EPEVTQTPSHQVTQMGQEVILRCVPISNHLYFYWYRQILGQKVEFLVSFYNNEISEKSEIFDDQFSVERPDGSNFTLKIRSTKLEDSAMYFCASSEQGQNQPQHFGDGTRLSIL.

This chain links TRBV4-1 with TRBJ2-3, with TRBD2 matching 11 bases. With 1 base clipped from V and 5 bases from J, the junction kept 5 bases outside the gene matches. Germline CDR1 and CDR2: MGHRA and YSYEKL. This CDR3 comprises 16 residues. CDR3 nucleotide sequence: TGCGCCAGCAGCCAAGTAAGACTAGCGGGGAGAGATACGCAGTATTTT. Translated: CASSQVRLAGRDTQYF.

The genes are TRBV5-1 and TRBJ2-1; no clear D. Germline assignment: CDR1 SGHRS and CDR2 YFSETQ. CDR3 size: 14 residues. V was shortened by 0 bases and J by 9 bases, with 13 bases between the two germline ends. The CDR3 nucleotides read TGCGCCAGCAGCTTGGCTCCAGGCACTGGTGAGCAGTTCTTC. It encodes CASSLAPGTGEQFF. Full variable domain (remainder filled in from reference TRBV5-1 and TRBJ2-1): KAGVTQTPRYLIKTRGQQVTLSCSPISGHRSVSWYQQTPGQGLQFLFEYFSETQRNKGNFPGRFSGRQFSNSRSEMNVSTLELGDSALYLCASSLAPGTGEQFFGPGTRLTVL.

The chain uses TRBV5-6 and TRBJ1-1; D gene unclear. CDR3 length equals 14 residues. CDR1 is SGHDT, CDR2 YYEEEE, per germline. V was clipped by 0 bases and J by 11 bases, with 17 bases between them. The CDR3 nucleotides are TGTGCCAGCAGCTTGGAGCCGGCGATTGGGAGTGCTTTCTTT. Translation: CASSLEPAIGSAFF.

The chain links TRBV12-1 to TRBJ1-1; the table's D call of TRBD1 was not tested on the DNA. TRBV12-1 is a pseudogene locus. The CDR3 runs to 15 residues. In DNA, the CDR3 is TGTGCCAGCGGTACAGGATACAACATGAACACTGAAGCTTTCTTT. This codes for CASGTGYNMNTEAFF.

J is TRBJ1-4 and V is TRBV4-2; possible D gene TRBD1, 5 bases. Trimming pared 0 bases from V and 0 bases from J, leaving 11 bases between. This CDR3 spans 17 amino acids. The germline V gene encodes CDR1 LGHNA and CDR2 YNFKEQ. The DNA for the CDR3 is TGTGCCAGCAGCCAAGACACGGGGGGGGCAACTAATGAAAAACTGTTTTTT. Residues: CASSQDTGGATNEKLFF.

This chain joins TRBV19 and TRBJ2-5; D is unclear. Trimming stripped 3 bases from V and 1 base from J, with 6 bases between. Germline-derived CDR1 and CDR2 are LNHDA and SQIVND (reference sequence). This CDR3 has 13 amino acids. CDR3 residues: CASSMYTQETQYF. The CDR3 coding sequence is TGTGCCAGTAGTATGTACACCCAAGAGACCCAGTACTTC. The complete variable domain, with remaining parts taken from reference TRBV19 and TRBJ2-5, reads DGGITQSPKYLFRKEGQNVTLSCEQNLNHDAMYWYRQDPGQGLRLIYYSQIVNDFQKGDIAEGYSVSREKKESFPLTVTSAQKNPTAFYLCASSMYTQETQYFGPGTRLLVL.

The chain uses TRBV7-8 and TRBJ2-5; D is perhaps TRBD2 (5 bases). In germline, CDR1 is SGHVS, CDR2 FQNEAQ. The CDR3 is made up of 15 amino acids. The ends were cut back, 5 bases at V and 2 bases at J, with 15 bases in the middle. The CDR3 nucleotides are TGTGCCAGCAGCCGACCTTTGGGGAGACAAGAGACCCAGTACTTC. This codes for CASSRPLGRQETQYF.